The sequence of this T cell receptor beta chain was determined in a study of a mutant IDH1 vaccine in newly diagnosed glioma. Overall study context: The therapy given earlier, which was standard therapy, consisted of radiotherapy, temozolomide, or both, and most of the patients received both.

General study results and limits: Among all patients, vaccine-induced immune responses occurred in around 95%.

Time point: baseline, week 1 (first vaccination visit). The treatment: pre-vaccination baseline after standard-of-care therapy. Each donor presented with a new WHO grade 3 or 4 astrocytoma that tested IDH1-mutant and showed ATRX loss. TCRdb's copy holds only in-frame clones and misses some; the assay was immunoSEQ multiplex PCR. The data show some 56,000 clones, around 90% seen once. This clone was counted only a few times. Antigen: not known. This TCR was sampled from a man between 50 and 59 years old with glioma. The material sequenced was PBMCs, taken from a glioma patient treated with radiotherapy, temozolomide or both.

This CDR3 reads CASSVSIQLNSPLHF. The CDR3 coding sequence is TGTGCCAGCAGCGTATCTATTCAGCTGAATTCACCCCTCCACTTT. The chain is built from TRBV9 and TRBJ1-6, with unresolved D. Germline-derived CDR1 and CDR2 are SGDLS and YYNGEE. The CDR3 runs to 15 residues. With 1 base removed from V and 7 bases from J, the gap between germline ends came to 12 bases.